This T cell receptor beta chain was retrieved from a study of CD8 T cells in Susac syndrome. Study-wide points: In its TCR sequencing and HLA analysis, the study acknowledged that the number of individuals was relatively small.

The authors reverse transcribed roughly 0.5 to 1 ug RNA with random hexamers. The TCR beta CDR3 was amplified by immunoSEQ multiplex PCR across 54 Vbeta, 13 Jbeta. From the immunoSEQ multiplex PCR reads, TCRdb called clonotypes with MiXCR, one entry per CDR3 protein. The sample lists some 180,000 distinct CDR3 sequences; over 85% were seen once. Comments on this clonotype: Its antigen is not known.

V shed 5 bases and J shed 12 bases, with 30 bases lying between them. The CDR3 totals 16 residues. Germline CDR1 SGHDT, CDR2 YYEEEE. The material sequenced was CD4+ T cells from PBMCs. V and J are TRBV5-6 and TRBJ2-7, with D perhaps matching TRBD1 or TRBD2 (6 bases each). The receptor's source is a human donor in good health. The CDR3 DNA reads TGTGCCAGCAGTTCCCTAACGGACTACACTCAAGGGGGAAGGTACTTC. Protein sequence: CASSSLTDYTQGGRYF.